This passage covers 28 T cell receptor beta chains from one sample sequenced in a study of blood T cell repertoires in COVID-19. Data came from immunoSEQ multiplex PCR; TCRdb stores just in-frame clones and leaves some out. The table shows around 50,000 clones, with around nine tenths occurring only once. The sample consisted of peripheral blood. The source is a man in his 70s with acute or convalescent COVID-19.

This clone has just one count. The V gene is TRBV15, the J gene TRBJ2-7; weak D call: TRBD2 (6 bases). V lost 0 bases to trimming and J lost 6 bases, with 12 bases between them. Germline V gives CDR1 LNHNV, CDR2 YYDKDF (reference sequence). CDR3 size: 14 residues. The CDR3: CATSRERTEGEQYF. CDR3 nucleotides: TGTGCCACCAGCAGAGAGCGGACGGAGGGCGAGCAGTACTTC.

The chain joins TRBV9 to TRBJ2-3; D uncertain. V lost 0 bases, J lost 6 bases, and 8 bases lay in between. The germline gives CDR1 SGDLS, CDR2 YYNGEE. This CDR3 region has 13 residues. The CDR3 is CASSVGGDDTQYF. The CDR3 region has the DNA TGTGCCAGCAGCGTAGGCGGCGATGATACGCAGTATTTT.

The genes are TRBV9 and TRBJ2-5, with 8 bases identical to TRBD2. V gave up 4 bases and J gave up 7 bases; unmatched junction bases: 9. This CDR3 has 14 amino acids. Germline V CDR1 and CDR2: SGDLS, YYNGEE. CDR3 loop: CASSSDAGGLTQYF. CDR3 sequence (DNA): TGTGCCAGCAGCTCCGATGCGGGGGGCCTGACCCAGTACTTC.

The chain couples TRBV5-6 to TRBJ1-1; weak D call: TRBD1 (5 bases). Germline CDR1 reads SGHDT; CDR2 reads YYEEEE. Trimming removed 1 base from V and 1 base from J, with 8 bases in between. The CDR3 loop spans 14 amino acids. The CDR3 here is CASSLRQGNTEAFF. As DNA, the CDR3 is TGTGCCAGCAGCTTGAGGCAGGGGAACACTGAAGCTTTCTTT. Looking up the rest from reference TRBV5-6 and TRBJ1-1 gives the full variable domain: DAGVTQSPTHLIKTRGQQVTLRCSPKSGHDTVSWYQQALGQGPQFIFQYYEEEERQRGNFPDRFSGHQFPNYSSELNVNALLLGDSALYLCASSLRQGNTEAFFGQGTRLTVV.

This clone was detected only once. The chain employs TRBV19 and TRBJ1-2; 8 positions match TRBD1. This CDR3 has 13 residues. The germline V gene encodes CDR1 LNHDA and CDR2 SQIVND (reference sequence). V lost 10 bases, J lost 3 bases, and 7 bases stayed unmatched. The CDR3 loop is CATRTGWDYGYTF. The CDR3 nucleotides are TGTGCCACCCGGACAGGGTGGGACTATGGCTACACCTTC. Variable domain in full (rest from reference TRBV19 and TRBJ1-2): DGGITQSPKYLFRKEGQNVTLSCEQNLNHDAMYWYRQDPGQGLRLIYYSQIVNDFQKGDIAEGYSVSREKKESFPLTVTSAQKNPTAFYLCATRTGWDYGYTFGSGTRLTVV.

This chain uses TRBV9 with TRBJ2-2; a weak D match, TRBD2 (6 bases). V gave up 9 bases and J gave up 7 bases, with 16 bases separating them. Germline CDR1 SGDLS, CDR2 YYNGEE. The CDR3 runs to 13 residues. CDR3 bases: TGTGCCACCACGGGGGTTTCGGGCGGGGAGCTGTTTTTT. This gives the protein CATTGVSGGELFF.

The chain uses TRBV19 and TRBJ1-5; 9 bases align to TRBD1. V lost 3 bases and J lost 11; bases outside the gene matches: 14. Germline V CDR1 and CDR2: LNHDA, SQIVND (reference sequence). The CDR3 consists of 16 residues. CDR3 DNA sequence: TGTGCCAGTAGTATCTTCCTCGGGACAGGGTCCGGGACCCAGCATTTT. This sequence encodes CASSIFLGTGSGTQHF.

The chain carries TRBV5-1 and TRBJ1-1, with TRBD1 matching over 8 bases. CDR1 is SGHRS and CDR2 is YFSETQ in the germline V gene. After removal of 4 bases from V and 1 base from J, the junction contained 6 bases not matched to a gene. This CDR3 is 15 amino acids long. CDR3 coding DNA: TGCGCCAGCAGCATAGGGACAGGCCCGAACACTGAAGCTTTCTTT. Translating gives CASSIGTGPNTEAFF.

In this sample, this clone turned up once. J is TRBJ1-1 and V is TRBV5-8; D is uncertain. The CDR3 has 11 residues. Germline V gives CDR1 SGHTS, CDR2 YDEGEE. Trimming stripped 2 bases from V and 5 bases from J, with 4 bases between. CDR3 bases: TGTGCCAGCAGCTTCAGAACTGAAGCTTTCTTT. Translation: CASSFRTEAFF.

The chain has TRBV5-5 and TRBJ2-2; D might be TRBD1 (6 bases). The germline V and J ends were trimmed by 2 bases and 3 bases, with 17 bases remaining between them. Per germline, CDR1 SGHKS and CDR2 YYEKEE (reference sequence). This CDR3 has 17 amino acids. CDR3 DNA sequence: TGTGCCAGCAGCTTTTCGATACAGGGTGCGGACACCGGGGAGCTGTTTTTT. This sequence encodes CASSFSIQGADTGELFF.

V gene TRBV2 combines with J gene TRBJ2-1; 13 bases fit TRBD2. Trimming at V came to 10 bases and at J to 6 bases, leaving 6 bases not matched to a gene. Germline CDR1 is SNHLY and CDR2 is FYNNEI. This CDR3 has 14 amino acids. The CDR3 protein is CATMGLAGPNEQFF. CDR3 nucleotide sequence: TGTGCCACCATGGGACTAGCGGGGCCCAATGAGCAGTTCTTC.

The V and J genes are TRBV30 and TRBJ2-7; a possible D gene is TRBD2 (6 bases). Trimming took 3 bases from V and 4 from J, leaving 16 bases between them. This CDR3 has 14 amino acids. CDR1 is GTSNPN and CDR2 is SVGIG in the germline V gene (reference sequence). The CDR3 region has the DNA TGTGCCTGGAGAGTCCGGCGGGGAGATTACGAGCAGTACTTC. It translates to CAWRVRRGDYEQYF.

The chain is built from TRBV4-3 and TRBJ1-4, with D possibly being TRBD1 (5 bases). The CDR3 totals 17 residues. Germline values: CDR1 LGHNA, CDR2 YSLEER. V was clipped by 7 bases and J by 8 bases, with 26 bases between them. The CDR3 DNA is TGCGCCAGCACACCTCACCCTAACATAGGAAGGGGAGAAAAACTGTTTTTT. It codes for CASTPHPNIGRGEKLFF.

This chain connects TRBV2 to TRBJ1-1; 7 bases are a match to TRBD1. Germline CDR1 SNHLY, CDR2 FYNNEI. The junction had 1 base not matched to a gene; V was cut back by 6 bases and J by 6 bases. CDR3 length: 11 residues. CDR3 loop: CASRGQPEAFF. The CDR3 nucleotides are TGTGCCAGCAGGGGACAGCCTGAAGCTTTCTTT. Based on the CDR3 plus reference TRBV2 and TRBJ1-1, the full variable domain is EPEVTQTPSHQVTQMGQEVILRCVPISNHLYFYWYRQILGQKVEFLVSFYNNEISEKSEIFDDQFSVERPDGSNFTLKIRSTKLEDSAMYFCASRGQPEAFFGQGTRLTVV.

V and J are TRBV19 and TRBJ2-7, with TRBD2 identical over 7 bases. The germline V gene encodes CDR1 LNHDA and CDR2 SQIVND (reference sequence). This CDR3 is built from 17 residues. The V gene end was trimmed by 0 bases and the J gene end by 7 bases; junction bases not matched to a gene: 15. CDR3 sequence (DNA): TGTGCCAGTAGTATAGATCGATTAGCGGGCCGGAGGGAGGAGCAGTACTTC. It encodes CASSIDRLAGRREEQYF.

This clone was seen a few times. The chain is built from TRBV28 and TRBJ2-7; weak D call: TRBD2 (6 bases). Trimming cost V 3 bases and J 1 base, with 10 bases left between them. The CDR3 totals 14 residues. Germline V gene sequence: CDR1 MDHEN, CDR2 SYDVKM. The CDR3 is CASSFEGGSYEQYF. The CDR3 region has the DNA TGTGCCAGCAGTTTTGAGGGAGGATCCTACGAGCAGTACTTC.

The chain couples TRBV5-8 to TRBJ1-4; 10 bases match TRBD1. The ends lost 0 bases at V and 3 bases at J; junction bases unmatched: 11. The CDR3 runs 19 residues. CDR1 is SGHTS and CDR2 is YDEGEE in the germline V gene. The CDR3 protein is CASSLVGPGTGAPNEKLFF. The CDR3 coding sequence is TGTGCCAGCAGCTTGGTCGGGCCCGGGACAGGGGCCCCTAATGAAAAACTGTTTTTT.

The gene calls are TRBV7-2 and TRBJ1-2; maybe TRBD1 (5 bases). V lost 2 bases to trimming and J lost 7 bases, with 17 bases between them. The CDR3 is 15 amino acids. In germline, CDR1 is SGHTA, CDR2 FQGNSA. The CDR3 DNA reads TGTGCCAGCAGCTTACCAAGGCCCACCGGGGGTGGCTACACCTTC. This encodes CASSLPRPTGGGYTF.

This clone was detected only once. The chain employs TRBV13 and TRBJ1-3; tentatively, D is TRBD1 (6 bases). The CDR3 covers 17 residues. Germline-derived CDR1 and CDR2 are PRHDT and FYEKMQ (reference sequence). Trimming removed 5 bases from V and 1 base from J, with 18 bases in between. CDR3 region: CASSKVGGLLSGNTIYF. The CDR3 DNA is TGTGCCAGCAGCAAAGTGGGGGGGCTTTTATCTGGAAACACCATATATTTT.

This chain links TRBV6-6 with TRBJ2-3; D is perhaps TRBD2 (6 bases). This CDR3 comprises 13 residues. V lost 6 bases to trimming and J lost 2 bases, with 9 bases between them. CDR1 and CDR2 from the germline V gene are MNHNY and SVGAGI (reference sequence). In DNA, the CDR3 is TGTGCCAGCAGCCGGGACTCCACAGATACGCAGTATTTT. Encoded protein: CASSRDSTDTQYF.

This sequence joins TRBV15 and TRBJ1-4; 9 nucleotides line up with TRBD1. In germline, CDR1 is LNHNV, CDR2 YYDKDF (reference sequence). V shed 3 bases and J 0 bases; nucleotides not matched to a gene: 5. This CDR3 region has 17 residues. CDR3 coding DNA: TGTGCCACCAGCAGGGACAGGGGCTTTGCAACTAATGAAAAACTGTTTTTT. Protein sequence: CATSRDRGFATNEKLFF.

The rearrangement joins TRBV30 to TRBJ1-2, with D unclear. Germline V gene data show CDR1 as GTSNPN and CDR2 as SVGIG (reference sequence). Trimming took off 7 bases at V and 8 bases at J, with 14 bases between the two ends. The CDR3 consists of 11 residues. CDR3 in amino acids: CASLEGQGYTF. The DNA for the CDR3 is TGTGCCTCTCTTGAGGGCCAGGGCTACACCTTC.

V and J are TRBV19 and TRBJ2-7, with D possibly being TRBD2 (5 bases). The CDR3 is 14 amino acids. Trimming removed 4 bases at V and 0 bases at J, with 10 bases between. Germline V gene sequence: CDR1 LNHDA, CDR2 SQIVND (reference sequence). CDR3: CASSTAGSSYEQYF. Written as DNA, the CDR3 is TGTGCCAGTAGTACGGCGGGCTCCTCCTACGAGCAGTACTTC. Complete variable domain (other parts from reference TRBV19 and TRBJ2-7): DGGITQSPKYLFRKEGQNVTLSCEQNLNHDAMYWYRQDPGQGLRLIYYSQIVNDFQKGDIAEGYSVSREKKESFPLTVTSAQKNPTAFYLCASSTAGSSYEQYFGPGTRLTVT.

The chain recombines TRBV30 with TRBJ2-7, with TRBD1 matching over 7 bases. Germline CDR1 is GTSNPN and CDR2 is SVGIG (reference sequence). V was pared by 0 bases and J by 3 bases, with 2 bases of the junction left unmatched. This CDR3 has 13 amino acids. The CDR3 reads CAWSVGGYYEQYF. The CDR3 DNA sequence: TGTGCCTGGAGTGTAGGGGGCTACTACGAGCAGTACTTC.

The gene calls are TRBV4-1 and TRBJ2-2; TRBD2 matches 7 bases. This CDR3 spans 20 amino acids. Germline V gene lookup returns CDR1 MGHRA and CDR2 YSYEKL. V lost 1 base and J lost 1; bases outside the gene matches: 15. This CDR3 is CASSQGGRWGASGNTGELFF. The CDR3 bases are TGCGCCAGCAGCCAAGGTGGGAGATGGGGAGCTAGCGGGAACACCGGGGAGCTGTTTTTT.

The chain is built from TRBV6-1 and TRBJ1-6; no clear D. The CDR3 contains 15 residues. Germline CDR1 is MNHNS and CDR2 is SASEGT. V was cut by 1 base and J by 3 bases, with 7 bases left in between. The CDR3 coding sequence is TGTGCCAGCAGTGAAGAAATGAGCTATAATTCACCCCTCCACTTT. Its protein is CASSEEMSYNSPLHF.

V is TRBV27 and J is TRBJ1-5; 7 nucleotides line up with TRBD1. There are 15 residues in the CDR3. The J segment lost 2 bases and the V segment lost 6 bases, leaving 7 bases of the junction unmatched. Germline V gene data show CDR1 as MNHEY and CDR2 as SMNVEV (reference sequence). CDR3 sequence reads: CASSKGARGNQPQHF. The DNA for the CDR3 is TGTGCCAGCAGCAAGGGGGCGCGCGGCAATCAGCCCCAGCATTTT.

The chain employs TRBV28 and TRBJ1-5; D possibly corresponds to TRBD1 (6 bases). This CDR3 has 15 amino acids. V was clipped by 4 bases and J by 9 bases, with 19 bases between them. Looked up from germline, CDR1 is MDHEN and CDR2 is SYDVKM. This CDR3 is CASSSGGGGSWPQHF. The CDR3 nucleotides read TGTGCCAGCAGTTCCGGGGGCGGGGGGTCTTGGCCCCAGCATTTT.